This T cell receptor (beta chain) came from a study of CD8 T cells in ankylosing spondylitis. Whole-study results and caveats: Relatively rare in peripheral blood, disease-linked clones were also CD8+. Among TCR beta sequences, a motif of about 8 highly homologous variants appeared characteristic of ankylosing spondylitis blood.

Quantitative 5'-RACE was performed with molecular barcodes, and it yielded the TCR beta libraries. TCRdb recomputed calls from the 5' RACE reads with MiXCR, one row per CDR3 protein. The sample consists of fewer than 550,000 distinct CDR3 sequences, about 5.2% of them appearing once. This clonotype was picked up a small number of times. Its specificity is unknown. The receptor comes from a male donor with ankylosing spondylitis. Source material: blood, either unsorted or a sorted T cell fraction (not recorded which).

DNA for the CDR3: TGTGCCAGCAGCCGACCGGATACGCAGTATTTT. The encoded protein is CASSRPDTQYF. The chain employs TRBV6-1 and TRBJ2-3; unclear D gene. The CDR3 extends over 11 amino acids. V was cut by 6 bases and J by 6 bases, with 7 bases left in between. Germline values: CDR1 MNHNS, CDR2 SASEGT.